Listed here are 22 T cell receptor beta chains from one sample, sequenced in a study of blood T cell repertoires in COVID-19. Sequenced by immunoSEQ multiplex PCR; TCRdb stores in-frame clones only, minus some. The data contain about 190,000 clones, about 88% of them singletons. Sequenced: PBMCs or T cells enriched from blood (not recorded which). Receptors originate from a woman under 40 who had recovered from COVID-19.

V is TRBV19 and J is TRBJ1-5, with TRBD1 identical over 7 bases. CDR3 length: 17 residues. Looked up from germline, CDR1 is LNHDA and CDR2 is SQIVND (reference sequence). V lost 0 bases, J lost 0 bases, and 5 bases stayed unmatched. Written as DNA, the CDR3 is TGTGCCAGTAGTATAGATCGACAGGGATATAGCAATCAGCCCCAGCATTTT. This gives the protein CASSIDRQGYSNQPQHF.

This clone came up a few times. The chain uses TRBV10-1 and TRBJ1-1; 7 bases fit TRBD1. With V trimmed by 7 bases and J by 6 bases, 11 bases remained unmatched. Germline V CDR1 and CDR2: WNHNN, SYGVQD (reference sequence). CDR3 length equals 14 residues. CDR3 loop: CASNPDRASPEAFF. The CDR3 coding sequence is TGCGCCAGCAATCCAGACAGGGCCTCTCCTGAAGCTTTCTTT.

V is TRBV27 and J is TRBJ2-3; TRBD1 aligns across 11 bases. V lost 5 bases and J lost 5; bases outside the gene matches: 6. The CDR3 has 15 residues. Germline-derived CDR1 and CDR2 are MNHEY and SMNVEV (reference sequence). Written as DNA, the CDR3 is TGTGCCAGCAGTACAGGACAGGGGGCTATAGATACGCAGTATTTT. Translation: CASSTGQGAIDTQYF.

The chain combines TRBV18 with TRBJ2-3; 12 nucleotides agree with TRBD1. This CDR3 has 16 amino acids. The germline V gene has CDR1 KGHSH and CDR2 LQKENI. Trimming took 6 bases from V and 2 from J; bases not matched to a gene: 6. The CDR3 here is CASSLGTGGPTDTQYF. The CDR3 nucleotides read TGTGCCAGCTCGCTCGGGACAGGGGGCCCCACAGATACGCAGTATTTT.

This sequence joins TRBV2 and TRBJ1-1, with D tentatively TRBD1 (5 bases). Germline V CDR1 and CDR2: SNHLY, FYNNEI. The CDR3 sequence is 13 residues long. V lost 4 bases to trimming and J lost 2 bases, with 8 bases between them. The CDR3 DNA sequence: TGTGCCAGCAGTGGCGACAGCAACACTGAAGCTTTCTTT. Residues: CASSGDSNTEAFF.

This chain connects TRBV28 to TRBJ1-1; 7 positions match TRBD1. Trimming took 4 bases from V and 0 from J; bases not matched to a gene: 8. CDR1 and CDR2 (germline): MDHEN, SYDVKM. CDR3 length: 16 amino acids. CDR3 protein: CASSSPRGRLNTEAFF. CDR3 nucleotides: TGTGCCAGCAGTTCCCCAAGGGGGCGCCTGAACACTGAAGCTTTCTTT.

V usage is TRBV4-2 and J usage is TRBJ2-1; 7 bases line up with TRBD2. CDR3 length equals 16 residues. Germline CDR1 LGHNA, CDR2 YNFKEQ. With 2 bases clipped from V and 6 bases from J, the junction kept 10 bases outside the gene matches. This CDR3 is CASSQKGSGTFNEQFF. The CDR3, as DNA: TGTGCCAGCAGCCAAAAAGGAAGCGGGACCTTCAATGAGCAGTTCTTC.

The CDR3 loop reads CSVRGLETVSTDTQYF. In DNA, the CDR3 is TGCAGCGTGAGGGGGCTGGAGACAGTAAGCACAGATACGCAGTATTTT. The chain is built from TRBV29-1 and TRBJ2-3, with 7 bases identical to TRBD1. From germline, CDR1 is SQVTM and CDR2 ANQGSEA. V trimming: 6 bases; J trimming: 0 bases; junction bases outside the gene matches: 12. This CDR3 comprises 16 residues.

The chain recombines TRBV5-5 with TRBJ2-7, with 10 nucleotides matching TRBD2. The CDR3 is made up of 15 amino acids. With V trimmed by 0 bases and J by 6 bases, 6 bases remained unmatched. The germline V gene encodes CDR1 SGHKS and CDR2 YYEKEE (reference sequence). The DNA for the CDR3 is TGTGCCAGCAGCTTGGCCCCCCTAGCGGGAGTCGAGCAGTACTTC. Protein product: CASSLAPLAGVEQYF.

CDR3 sequence reads: CASSSLGGAAGELFF. CDR3 in DNA: TGTGCCAGCAGTTCCCTAGGGGGGGCCGCCGGGGAGCTGTTTTTT. This sequence joins TRBV27 and TRBJ2-2, with a tentative D call TRBD2 (7 bases). Per the germline V gene, CDR1 is MNHEY and CDR2 is SMNVEV (reference sequence). The length of the CDR3 is 15 residues. V shed 4 bases and J shed 6 bases, with 15 bases lying between them.

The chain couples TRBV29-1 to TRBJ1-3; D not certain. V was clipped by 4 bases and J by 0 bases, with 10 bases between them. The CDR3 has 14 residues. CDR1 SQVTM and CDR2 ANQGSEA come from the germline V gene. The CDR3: CSVGPGSSGNTIYF. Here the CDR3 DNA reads TGCAGCGTTGGCCCAGGAAGCTCTGGAAACACCATATATTTT.

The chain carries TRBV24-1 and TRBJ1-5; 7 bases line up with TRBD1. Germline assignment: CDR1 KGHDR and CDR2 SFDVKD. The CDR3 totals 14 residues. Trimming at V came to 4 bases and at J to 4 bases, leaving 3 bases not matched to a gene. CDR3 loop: CATSDGDRNQPQHF. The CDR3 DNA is TGTGCCACCAGTGACGGGGACAGAAATCAGCCCCAGCATTTT.

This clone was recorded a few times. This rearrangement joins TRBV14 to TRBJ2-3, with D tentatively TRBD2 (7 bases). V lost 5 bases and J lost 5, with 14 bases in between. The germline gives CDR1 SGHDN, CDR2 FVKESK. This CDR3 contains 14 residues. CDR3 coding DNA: TGTGCCAGCAGCAGGCGGGGGCGGAAAGATACGCAGTATTTT. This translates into CASSRRGRKDTQYF.

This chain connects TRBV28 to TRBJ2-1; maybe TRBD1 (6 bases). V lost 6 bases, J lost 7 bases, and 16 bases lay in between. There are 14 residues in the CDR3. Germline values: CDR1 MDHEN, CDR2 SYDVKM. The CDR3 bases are TGTGCCAGCAGCACGCTTACAGGGCGGAATGAGCAGTTCTTC. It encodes CASSTLTGRNEQFF.

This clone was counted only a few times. CDR3 in DNA: TGTGCCAGCAGTTTAGGGGCTAGCGGGAGAGTTTACAATGAGCAGTTCTTC. It codes for CASSLGASGRVYNEQFF. The chain links TRBV28 to TRBJ2-1; 10 nucleotides line up with TRBD2. Per germline, CDR1 MDHEN and CDR2 SYDVKM. CDR3 length: 17 amino acids. The junction had 8 bases not matched to a gene; V was cut back by 2 bases and J by 4 bases.

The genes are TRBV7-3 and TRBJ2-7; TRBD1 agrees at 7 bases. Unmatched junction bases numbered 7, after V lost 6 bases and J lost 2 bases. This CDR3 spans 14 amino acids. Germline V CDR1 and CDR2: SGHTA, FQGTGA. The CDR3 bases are TGTGCCAGCAGGCCGACAGGGACGGCCTACGAGCAGTACTTC. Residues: CASRPTGTAYEQYF.

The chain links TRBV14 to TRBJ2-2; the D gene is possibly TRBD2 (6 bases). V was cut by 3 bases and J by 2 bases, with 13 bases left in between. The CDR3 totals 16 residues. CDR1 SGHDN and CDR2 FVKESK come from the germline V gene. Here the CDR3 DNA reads TGTGCCAGCAGCCATGCGATCGGGGGAAACACCGGGGAGCTGTTTTTT. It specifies CASSHAIGGNTGELFF.

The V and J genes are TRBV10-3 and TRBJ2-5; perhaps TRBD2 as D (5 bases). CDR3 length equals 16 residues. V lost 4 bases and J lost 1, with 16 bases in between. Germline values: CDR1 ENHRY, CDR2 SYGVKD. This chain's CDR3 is CAISGRPGIIQETQYF. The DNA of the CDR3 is TGTGCCATCAGTGGTCGGCCCGGGATTATCCAAGAGACCCAGTACTTC.

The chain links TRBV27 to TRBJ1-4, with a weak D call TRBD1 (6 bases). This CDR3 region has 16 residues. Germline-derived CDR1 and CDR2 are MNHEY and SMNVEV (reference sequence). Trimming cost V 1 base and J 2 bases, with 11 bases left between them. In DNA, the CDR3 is TGTGCCAGCAGTTTATTACAGGGCGTGACTAATGAAAAACTGTTTTTT. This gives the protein CASSLLQGVTNEKLFF.

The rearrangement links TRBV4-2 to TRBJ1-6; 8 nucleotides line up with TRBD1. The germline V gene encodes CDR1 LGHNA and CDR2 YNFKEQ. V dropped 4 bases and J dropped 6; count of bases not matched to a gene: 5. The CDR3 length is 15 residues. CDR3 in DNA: TGTGCCAGCAGCCTGGGACAGGTTCTTAATTCACCCCTCCACTTT. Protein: CASSLGQVLNSPLHF.

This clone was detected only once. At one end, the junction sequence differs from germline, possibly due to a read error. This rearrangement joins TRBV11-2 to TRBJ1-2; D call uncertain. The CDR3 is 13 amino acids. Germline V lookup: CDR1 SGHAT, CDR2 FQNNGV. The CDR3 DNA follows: TGTGCCAGCAGCTCCCGAGAGGAGGGTCTTGGATCCTTC. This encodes CASSSREEGLGSF.

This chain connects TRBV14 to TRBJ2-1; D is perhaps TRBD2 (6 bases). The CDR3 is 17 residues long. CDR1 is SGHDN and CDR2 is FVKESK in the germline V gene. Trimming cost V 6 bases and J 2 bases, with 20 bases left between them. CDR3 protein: CASRRDSPLNPYNEQFF. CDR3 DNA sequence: TGTGCCAGCAGACGGGACTCCCCTCTTAATCCCTACAATGAGCAGTTCTTC.